This is a list of T cell receptor beta chains from one sample in a study of shared clonotypes between healthy human individuals. Generated by immunoSEQ multiplex PCR, the TCRdb table keeps only in-frame clones and is missing some. The table shows approximately 810,000 clones, with 85% to 95% occurring only once. Material for sequencing was naive CD8+ T cells sorted from blood. All receptors come from a man between 25 and 39 years old in good health. Both conserved end residues are part of each CDR3. D genes are given only for firm matches. Expanded clones get a size class; other rows say once, few or many, or leave the size out.

D gene | J gene | CDR3 length | V gene | clone size | CDR3 protein | CDR3 DNA
- | TRBJ1-2 | 10 | TRBV9 | - | CASSGLGYTF | TGTGCCAGCAGCGGCTTGGGCTACACCTTC
- | TRBJ2-7 | 16 | TRBV7-8 | - | CASSLDVTGGSYEQYF | TGTGCCAGCAGCTTAGACGTTACGGGTGGCTCCTACGAGCAGTACTTC
- | TRBJ2-2 | 14 | TRBV13 | - | CASSLGFGTGELFF | TGTGCCAGCAGCTTAGGCTTCGGCACCGGGGAGCTGTTTTTT
- | TRBJ2-2 | 14 | TRBV19 | - | CASSMTGRTGELFF | TGTGCCAGTAGTATGACGGGACGCACCGGGGAGCTGTTTTTT
- | TRBJ1-1 | 15 | TRBV23-1 | - | CASSQSGTRAYEAFF | TGCGCCAGCAGTCAATCAGGAACCCGGGCCTATGAAGCTTTCTTT
- | TRBJ1-1 | 12 | TRBV6-6 | - | CASSYQSVEAFF | TGTGCCAGCAGTTACCAATCAGTTGAAGCTTTCTTT
- | TRBJ2-7 | 12 | TRBV7-9 | - | CASSLVNYEQYF | TGTGCCAGCAGCTTAGTTAATTACGAGCAGTACTTC
- | TRBJ2-2 | 14 | TRBV10-3 | - | CAISESQEVGELFF | TGTGCCATCAGTGAGTCGCAGGAGGTCGGGGAGCTGTTTTTT
- | TRBJ2-7 | 15 | TRBV28 | - | CASSLMGGLTYEQYF | TGTGCCAGCAGTTTAATGGGAGGTCTCACTTACGAGCAGTACTTC
- | TRBJ2-7 | 16 | TRBV5-5 | - | CASRKPGEGRHYEQYF | TGTGCCAGCAGGAAACCAGGTGAGGGGAGGCACTACGAGCAGTACTTC
TRBD2 | TRBJ2-5 | 13 | TRBV29-1 | - | CSADLAAGETQYF | TGCAGCGCTGACCTAGCGGCCGGGGAGACCCAGTACTTC
TRBD2 | TRBJ2-7 | 17 | TRBV5-6 | - | CASSLALAGGPRYEQYF | TGTGCCAGCAGCTTGGCCCTAGCGGGAGGGCCCCGCTACGAGCAGTACTTC
- | TRBJ2-2 | 18 | TRBV10-3 | - | CAIRSPISEGEIIGELFF | TGTGCCATCAGGAGCCCCATCAGTGAGGGGGAAATTATCGGGGAGCTGTTTTTT
TRBD2 | TRBJ2-7 | 13 | TRBV28 | - | CASSLGTRNEQYF | TGTGCCAGCAGTTTAGGGACTAGAAACGAGCAGTACTTC
TRBD2 | TRBJ2-5 | 17 | TRBV15 | - | CATKPGLAGSVWETQYF | TGTGCCACCAAGCCGGGACTAGCGGGATCGGTTTGGGAGACCCAGTACTTC
- | TRBJ1-2 | 15 | TRBV7-9 | - | CASSLSGTGDYGYTF | TGTGCCAGCAGCTTGTCCGGGACGGGAGACTATGGCTACACCTTC
- | TRBJ2-4 | 11 | TRBV25-1 | few | CASSAGDIQYF | TGTGCCAGCAGTGCCGGGGACATTCAGTACTTC
- | TRBJ2-7 | 13 | TRBV27 | - | CASSLAGRYEQYF | TGTGCCAGCAGTTTGGCTGGTCGCTACGAGCAGTACTTC
- | TRBJ2-3 | 15 | TRBV15 | - | CATSREPPRADTQYF | TGTGCCACCAGCAGAGAGCCCCCGAGGGCAGATACGCAGTATTTT
TRBD1 | TRBJ1-1 | 15 | TRBV11-2 | - | CASSGRQGLDTEAFF | TGTGCCAGCAGCGGCCGACAGGGGTTGGACACTGAAGCTTTCTTT
TRBD2 | TRBJ2-1 | 15 | TRBV30 | - | CAWSSGTSSYNEQFF | TGTGCCTGGAGTAGCGGGACTAGCTCCTACAATGAGCAGTTCTTC
- | TRBJ2-1 | 13 | TRBV28 | - | CASSFLENNEQFF | TGTGCCAGCAGTTTCTTGGAGAACAATGAGCAGTTCTTC
TRBD2 | TRBJ2-7 | 15 | TRBV7-6 | - | CASSLEASGAPEQYF | TGTGCCAGCAGCTTAGAGGCTAGCGGCGCACCTGAGCAGTACTTC
- | TRBJ1-1 | 15 | TRBV4-2 | once | CASSQTGYMNTEAFF | TGTGCCAGCAGCCAGACAGGTTACATGAACACTGAAGCTTTCTTT
TRBD1 | TRBJ2-7 | 16 | TRBV7-2 | - | CASSLTLGQGSYEQYF | TGTGCCAGCAGCCTTACCCTGGGACAGGGGAGTTACGAGCAGTACTTC
- | TRBJ2-6 | 15 | TRBV2 | - | CATPIWASGANVLTF | TGTGCCACCCCGATTTGGGCCTCTGGGGCCAACGTCCTGACTTTC
TRBD1 | TRBJ2-1 | 15 | TRBV28 | - | CASSLYRGLYNEQFF | TGTGCCAGCAGTTTGTACAGGGGCCTCTACAATGAGCAGTTCTTC
TRBD2 | TRBJ2-1 | 16 | TRBV4-1 | few | CASSQDPGLAGNEQFF | TGCGCCAGCAGCCAAGATCCGGGACTAGCGGGAAATGAGCAGTTCTTC
TRBD1 | TRBJ1-3 | 16 | TRBV2 | - | CASSRRQGSSGNTIYF | TGTGCCAGCAGCCGCAGACAGGGTTCCTCTGGAAACACCATATATTTT
- | TRBJ1-2 | 11 | TRBV20-1 | - | CSAILGYGYTF | TGCAGTGCCATACTTGGCTATGGCTACACCTTC
TRBD2 | TRBJ2-3 | 15 | TRBV19 | - | CASRIAGRSADTQYF | TGTGCCAGTAGAATAGCGGGACGGTCTGCAGATACGCAGTATTTT
TRBD2 | TRBJ2-1 | 16 | TRBV4-2 | - | CASSQDLLAVKNEQFF | TGTGCCAGCAGCCAAGATCTGCTAGCGGTAAAAAATGAGCAGTTCTTC
- | TRBJ2-7 | 14 | TRBV9 | - | CASSVGGSTYEQYF | TGTGCCAGCAGCGTAGGGGGTTCCACCTACGAGCAGTACTTC
- | TRBJ2-5 | 14 | TRBV7-9 | - | CASRGREYQETQYF | TGTGCCAGTAGGGGGAGAGAGTACCAAGAGACCCAGTACTTC
- | TRBJ1-5 | 14 | TRBV19 | - | CASTERTPIDPQHF | TGTGCCAGTACAGAACGGACCCCAATCGATCCCCAGCATTTT
TRBD1 | TRBJ1-2 | 19 | TRBV29-1 | once | CSVEVAGERSDRVIYGYTF | TGCAGCGTTGAAGTTGCGGGGGAAAGGTCGGACAGGGTTATTTATGGCTACACCTTC
- | TRBJ1-1 | 12 | TRBV14 | - | CASSQGRREAFF | TGTGCCAGCAGCCAAGGGCGGCGAGAAGCTTTCTTT
- | TRBJ1-5 | 16 | TRBV6-6 | - | CASTQQVEGDNQPQHF | TGTGCCAGCACCCAACAGGTGGAGGGAGACAATCAGCCCCAGCATTTT
- | TRBJ2-6 | 18 | TRBV2 | - | CASSVFGDDFSGANVLTF | TGTGCCAGCAGTGTATTTGGGGACGATTTCTCTGGGGCCAACGTCCTGACTTTC
- | TRBJ2-7 | 15 | TRBV13 | - | CASSLGRSNSYEQYF | TGTGCCAGCAGCTTAGGCCGGTCAAACTCCTACGAGCAGTACTTC
TRBD2 | TRBJ2-1 | 15 | TRBV14 | - | CASKGLAGGPGEQFF | TGTGCCAGCAAAGGACTAGCGGGAGGCCCCGGTGAGCAGTTCTTC
- | TRBJ2-7 | 13 | TRBV6-1 | - | CASSELGDYEQYF | TGTGCCAGCAGTGAACTCGGGGATTACGAGCAGTACTTC
- | TRBJ2-1 | 16 | TRBV19 | - | CASSIFGISSYNEQFF | TGTGCCAGTAGTATCTTCGGGATAAGCTCCTACAATGAGCAGTTCTTC
- | TRBJ1-2 | 16 | TRBV27 | - | CASSLTPQWGRDGYTF | TGTGCCAGCAGCCTTACCCCGCAGTGGGGGAGGGATGGCTACACCTTC
TRBD2 | TRBJ2-7 | 12 | TRBV29-1 | - | CSVHGTSYEQYF | TGCAGCGTTCACGGGACTAGCTACGAGCAGTACTTC
TRBD2 | TRBJ2-1 | 15 | TRBV9 | - | CASSVGGGSYNEQFF | TGTGCCAGCAGCGTAGGCGGGGGCTCCTACAATGAGCAGTTCTTC
- | TRBJ2-7 | 14 | TRBV2 | - | CASSEAGFTYEQYF | TGTGCCAGCAGTGAAGCGGGCTTCACCTACGAGCAGTACTTC
- | TRBJ2-3 | 16 | TRBV5-5 | - | CASSLYEGVNTDTQYF | TGTGCCAGCAGCTTGTACGAGGGAGTCAACACAGATACGCAGTATTTT
TRBD2 | TRBJ2-3 | 18 | TRBV10-1 | - | CASCGATSGRLLPDTQYF | TGCGCCAGCTGCGGGGCTACTAGCGGGAGGTTACTTCCAGATACGCAGTATTTT
TRBD1 | TRBJ2-7 | 16 | TRBV9 | once | CASSVEGRGLPYEQYF | TGTGCCAGCAGCGTAGAGGGCAGGGGGCTCCCCTACGAGCAGTACTTC